Following are 12 T cell receptor beta chains from one sample sequenced in a study of T-cell reconstitution after alpha-beta-depleted transplantation in children. Preparation of the TCRbeta library was carried out with unique molecular identifiers. TCRdb reprocessed the PCR reads with MiXCR, giving one entry per CDR3 protein. The repertoire consists of around 440,000 distinct CDR3 sequences, with 15% to 20% occurring once and the leading ten covering 29%. Sequences were derived from PBMCs, mostly from graft donor cells, sampled 360 days after TCRalphabeta/CD19-depleted stem cell transplant. Receptors were obtained from a boy under two years old who had a stem cell transplant for Wiskott-Aldrich syndrome, so the T cells may come from the graft donor.

The chain links TRBV12-3 or TRBV12-4 to TRBJ2-7, with 8 bases identical to TRBD1. The CDR3 is 13 residues long. Germline trimming cut 4 bases from V and 6 bases from J; bases unmatched to any gene: 5. CDR3 protein: CASSSTGVREQYF. As DNA, the CDR3 is TGTGCCAGCAGTTCGACAGGGGTGCGCGAGCAGTACTTC.

The CDR3 coding sequence is TGTGCCAGCAGCTGGGCACCGGGACTGAAGAATGAAAAACTGTTTTTT. Protein: CASSWAPGLKNEKLFF. The rearrangement links TRBV28 to TRBJ1-4, with a possible D match to TRBD1 (5 bases). The germline V and J ends were trimmed by 6 bases and 5 bases, with 19 bases remaining between them. Germline assignment: CDR1 MDHEN and CDR2 SYDVKM. This CDR3 region has 16 residues. The full variable domain, rest sourced from reference TRBV28 and TRBJ1-4, is DVKVTQSSRYLVKRTGEKVFLECVQDMDHENMFWYRQDPGLGLRLIYFSYDVKMKEKGDIPEGYSVSREKKERFSLILESASTNQTSMYLCASSWAPGLKNEKLFFGSGTQLSVL.

This clonotype has a handful of counts. The chain is built from TRBV7-6 and TRBJ2-7; D unresolved. The CDR3 sequence is 14 residues long. The V end was cut by 0 bases, the J end by 6 bases, with 12 bases between. CDR1 and CDR2 from the germline V gene are SGHVS and FNYEAQ. This CDR3 is CASSLAHLLSEQYF. DNA for the CDR3: TGTGCCAGCAGCTTAGCGCACCTGTTAAGCGAGCAGTACTTC.

This clonotype has more than one count but fewer than ten. The CDR3 is CASSVLPGTETETQYF. The DNA of the CDR3 is TGTGCCAGCAGCGTTCTTCCCGGGACAGAAACAGAGACCCAGTACTTC. The V and J genes are TRBV7-6 and TRBJ2-5; 7 bases map to TRBD1. Per the germline V gene, CDR1 is SGHVS and CDR2 is FNYEAQ. The CDR3 extends over 16 amino acids. J lost 4 bases, V lost 5 bases, and 13 bases had no gene match. Together with reference TRBV7-6 and TRBJ2-5, the CDR3 gives the full variable domain: GAGVSQSPRYKVTKRGQDVALRCDPISGHVSLYWYRQALGQGPEFLTYFNYEAQQDKSGLPNDRFSAERPEGSISTLTIQRTEQRDSAMYRCASSVLPGTETETQYFGPGTRLLVL.

This clonotype occurred a few times. The chain carries TRBV5-1 and TRBJ2-3, with 8 bases that match TRBD2. The V segment lost 5 bases and the J segment 0 bases; nucleotides outside the gene matches: 11. The CDR3 contains 17 residues. The germline gives CDR1 SGHRS, CDR2 YFSETQ. The CDR3 bases are TGCGCCAGCAGAGCGGGAGCCGGAGGTTTGAGCACAGATACGCAGTATTTT. Encoded protein: CASRAGAGGLSTDTQYF.

The chain links TRBV7-2 to TRBJ2-1, with 8 bases fitting TRBD2. Trimming removed 3 bases from V and 6 bases from J; junction bases left unmatched: 4. This CDR3 comprises 14 residues. The germline CDR1 and CDR2 sequences are SGHTA and FQGNSA. In DNA form, the CDR3 reads TGTGCCAGCAGCTTCCGGGAGGGCCTCAATGAGCAGTTCTTC. Amino acids: CASSFREGLNEQFF.

The chain joins TRBV20-1 to TRBJ2-3, with 12 bases identical to TRBD2. Germline assignment: CDR1 DFQATT and CDR2 SNEGSKA (reference sequence). Germline trimming cut 8 bases from V and 5 bases from J; bases unmatched to any gene: 5. CDR3 length: 13 amino acids. CDR3 region: CSLTGLAGDTQYF. CDR3 nucleotides: TGCAGTTTAACGGGACTAGCGGGAGATACGCAGTATTTT.

This clonotype was counted only a few times. The V and J genes are TRBV5-1 and TRBJ1-1, with D possibly matching TRBD1 (5 bases). This CDR3 has 14 residues. Germline V gene lookup returns CDR1 SGHRS and CDR2 YFSETQ. V lost 2 bases to trimming and J lost 3 bases, with 11 bases between them. CDR3 sequence: CASSLVQGDTEAFF. The CDR3 bases are TGCGCCAGCAGCTTAGTCCAGGGCGACACTGAAGCTTTCTTT.

This clonotype was seen many times. The V call is TRBV3-1, the J call TRBJ2-1; 8 bases map to TRBD2. Losses at the gene ends were 8 bases for V and 0 bases for J; bases not matched to a gene: 9. This CDR3 has 16 residues. From germline, CDR1 is LGHDT and CDR2 YNNKEL (reference sequence). The CDR3 nucleotides are TGTGCCAGCTCCACGGGGGGGACGCTCTCCTACAATGAGCAGTTCTTC. Its translation: CASSTGGTLSYNEQFF.

This clonotype was observed a handful of times. The gene calls are TRBV6-6 and TRBJ1-5; 9 bases are shared with TRBD1. The CDR3 consists of 13 residues. V gave up 6 bases and J gave up 6 bases; unmatched junction bases: 3. CDR1 and CDR2 from the germline V gene are MNHNY and SVGAGI (reference sequence). The CDR3 nucleotides are TGTGCCAGCAGAAGACAGGGGGGTCAGCCCCAGCATTTT. This sequence encodes CASRRQGGQPQHF.

This chain links TRBV9 with TRBJ2-4, with 12 bases lining up with TRBD2. This CDR3 is built from 16 residues. J was trimmed by 7 bases and V by 0 bases; bases with no gene match: 5. CDR1 is SGDLS and CDR2 is YYNGEE in the germline V gene. The chain's CDR3 is CASSVESSGRANIQYF. Here the CDR3 DNA reads TGTGCCAGCAGCGTAGAGTCTAGCGGGAGGGCGAACATTCAGTACTTC.

The V and J genes are TRBV7-2 and TRBJ2-3; D gene uncertain. The germline V and J ends were trimmed by 5 bases and 6 bases, with 9 bases remaining between them. The germline gives CDR1 SGHTA, CDR2 FQGNSA. The length of the CDR3 is 12 residues. In DNA, the CDR3 is TGTGCCAGCAGCCCCACCAGCGATACGCAGTATTTT. Translated: CASSPTSDTQYF.